This T cell receptor (beta chain) comes out of a study of identical twins. V dropped 5 bases and J dropped 5; count of bases not matched to a gene: 6. Germline CDR1 reads DFQATT; CDR2 reads SNEGSKA (reference sequence). The length of the CDR3 is 14 residues. A template switching step contributed a universal primer site, while unique molecular identifiers were present in the cDNA. TCRdb re-called the 5' RACE reads with MiXCR, one entry per CDR3 protein. The top ten clones hold roughly 1.6% of a sample with under 900,000 distinct CDR3 sequences, roughly 12% of them seen once. As regards this clonotype: The antigen is not known.

Study-level findings and limits: Zero-insertion analyses could be partly confounded by invariant MAIT and iNKT cells. Models predicted too little out-of-frame TCR alpha sharing in monozygotic twins.

This sample was shared with a second study, whose subject was yellow fever vaccine responses in identical twins.

This TCR came from a woman younger than 35 in good health. V usage is TRBV20-1 and J usage is TRBJ1-6; TRBD1 aligns across 7 bases. Source material: PBMCs. CDR3 DNA: TGCAGTGCTGGCGGGACAGTCAATAATTCACCCCTCCACTTT. Protein sequence: CSAGGTVNNSPLHF.